This T cell receptor (beta chain) was found in a study of blood T cell repertoires in COVID-19 (dated by TCRdb to 2020 to 2022). For the wider study: Samples from collaborators originated in the United States, Italy and Spain and spanned both the acute and convalescent phases of COVID-19. The material from the prospective study consisted of cDNA or gDNA derived from T cells, B-cell-depleted T cells, or PBMCs. The dataset comprised deeply sampled blood TCRbeta repertoires from subjects exposed to, actively infected with, or recovered from COVID-19. A freely available public database, intended as a resource for researchers studying the immune response to SARS-CoV-2, is where the repertoires were released. The samples were drawn from the first 160 participants of the ongoing ImmuneRACE study and from about 1,200 subjects provided by 6 global collaborators. Sample metadata almost always included a de-identified subject ID, COVID-19 status, age in years and sex. Where HLA class I and class II types were available, the types were taken from metadata supplied by the sample provider, not from assay-based typing.

The immunoSEQ Assay, a bias-controlled multiplex PCR, was used to amplify TCRbeta CDR3 regions from genomic DNA. Concerning the study's data processing: Nucleated cell counts per sample were estimated from amplification of reference gene primers within the assay. To quantify the absolute abundance of each unique TCRbeta CDR3 rearrangement, sequence reads were collapsed and filtered. For each sample, productive Simpson clonality was calculated by taking the square root of Simpson's diversity index across productive rearrangements. TCRdb carries this immuneACCESS record with in-frame sequences only. Its versions omit some clonotypes, under half of them owing to an unresolved V gene in the studies checked, with the rest unexplained. The V and J calls and clone size are taken from that table; D and trimming were inferred from the DNA. The sample table records fewer than 95,000 clones; around 87% of these occur just once. About 15% of the sample is taken by the ten largest.

Turning to this clone: The specificity of this receptor is unknown. No clone much larger than this one lies a single base away; base qualities are absent.

CDR1 MGHRA and CDR2 YSYEKL were looked up in the germline V gene. Counted from cysteine to phenylalanine, this CDR3 has 16 amino acids. The read is trimmed to its CDR3 DNA, 48 bases read in frame from base 1. V sheds 4 bases and J sheds 3 bases, leaving 16 bases between their ends. Study-wide conclusions, independent of this receptor: Clinical and demographic metadata were provided uncurated, with the amount varying by source and participant.

Whole blood was collected in K2EDTA tubes by collaborating institutions according to the institutions' own protocols. For TCRbeta analysis, collaborators shipped samples in one of three forms: frozen whole blood, isolated PBMCs, or DNA extracted from either of those sample types. The chain links TRBV4-1 with TRBJ1-5; TRBD1 is a possible D gene, resting on 5 matching bases. This sequence was found in a male donor with acute or convalescent COVID-19. The sequenced material came from peripheral blood. The CDR3 has the sequence CASSPMSGHNNQPQHF. The DNA is TGCGCCAGCAGCCCGATGTCAGGACATAACAATCAGCCCCAGCATTTT.